This TCR beta chain was obtained from a study of blood T cells in healthy people across ages. Through a sample-barcoded 5' primer and a J-beta primer mix, a second PCR was run for roughly 6 to 11 cycles. TCRdb independently ran MiXCR on the 5' RACE reads; one entry per CDR3 protein. The repertoire has about 930,000 distinct CDR3 sequences, under 35% of them found once; the top ten carry roughly a tenth. J gave up 4 bases and V 0 bases, and 5 bases lay outside the gene matches. Germline lookup yields CDR1 LGHDT and CDR2 YNNKEL (reference sequence). CDR3 length equals 16 residues. This clonotype was picked up a small number of times. These same records also appear under a second study, on T cells of mothers and their children. That paper notes: Every mother produced more than 8 million TCR beta CDR3 reads, whereas every child provided about 3 million.

V usage is TRBV3-1 and J usage is TRBJ2-4; TRBD2 matches at 8 bases. The receptor was derived from a woman aged 35 to 49 in good health. What was sequenced was blood. The CDR3, as DNA: TGTGCCAGCAGCCAAGAGCTTGGCGGGGGGAAAAACATTCAGTACTTC. This gives the protein CASSQELGGGKNIQYF.